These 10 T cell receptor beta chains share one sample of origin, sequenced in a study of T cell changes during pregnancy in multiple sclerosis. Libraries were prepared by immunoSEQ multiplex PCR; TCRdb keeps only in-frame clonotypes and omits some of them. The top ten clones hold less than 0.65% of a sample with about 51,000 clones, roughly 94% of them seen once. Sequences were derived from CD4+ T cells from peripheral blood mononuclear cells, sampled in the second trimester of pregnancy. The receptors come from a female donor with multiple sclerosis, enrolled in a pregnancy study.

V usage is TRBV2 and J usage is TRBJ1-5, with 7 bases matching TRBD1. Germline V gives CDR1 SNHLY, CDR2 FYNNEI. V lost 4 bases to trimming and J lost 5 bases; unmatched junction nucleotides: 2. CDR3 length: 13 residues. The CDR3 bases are TGTGCCAGCAGTGGGGGACAGTATCAGCCCCAGCATTTT. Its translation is CASSGGQYQPQHF.

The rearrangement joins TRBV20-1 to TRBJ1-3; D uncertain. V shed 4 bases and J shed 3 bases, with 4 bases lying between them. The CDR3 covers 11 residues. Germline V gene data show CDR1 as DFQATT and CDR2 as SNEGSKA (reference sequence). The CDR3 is CSAIHGNTIYF. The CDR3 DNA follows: TGCAGTGCTATCCATGGAAACACCATATATTTT.

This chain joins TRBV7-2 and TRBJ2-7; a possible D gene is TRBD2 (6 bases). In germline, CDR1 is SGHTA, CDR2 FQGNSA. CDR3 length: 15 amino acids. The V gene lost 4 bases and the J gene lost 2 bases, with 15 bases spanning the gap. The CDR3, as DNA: TGTGCCAGCAGCTCAGGTTCGGGGGAGGCCTACGAGCAGTACTTC. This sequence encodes CASSSGSGEAYEQYF.

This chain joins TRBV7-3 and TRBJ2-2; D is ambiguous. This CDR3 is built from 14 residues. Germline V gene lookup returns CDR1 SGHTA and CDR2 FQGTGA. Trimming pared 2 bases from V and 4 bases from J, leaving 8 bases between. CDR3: CASSLVRGTGELFF. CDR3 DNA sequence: TGTGCCAGCAGCTTAGTCCGAGGCACCGGGGAGCTGTTTTTT.

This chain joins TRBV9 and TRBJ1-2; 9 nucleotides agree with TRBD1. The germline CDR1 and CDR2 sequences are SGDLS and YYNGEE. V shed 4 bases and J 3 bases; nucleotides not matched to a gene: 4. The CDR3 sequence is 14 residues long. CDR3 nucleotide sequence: TGTGCCAGCAGCCCGGGACAGGGAGACTATGGCTACACCTTC. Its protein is CASSPGQGDYGYTF. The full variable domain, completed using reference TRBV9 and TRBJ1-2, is DSGVTQTPKHLITATGQRVTLRCSPRSGDLSVYWYQQSLDQGLQFLIQYYNGEERAKGNILERFSAQQFPDLHSELNLSSLELGDSALYFCASSPGQGDYGYTFGSGTRLTVV.

The CDR3 protein is CASSKRGGLETQYF. CDR3 nucleotides: TGTGCCAGTAGTAAGCGGGGGGGCCTGGAGACCCAGTACTTC. This chain links TRBV19 with TRBJ2-5, with TRBD2 matching 10 bases. The germline gives CDR1 LNHDA, CDR2 SQIVND (reference sequence). V gave up 4 bases and J gave up 5 bases; unmatched junction bases: 4. CDR3 length: 14 amino acids.

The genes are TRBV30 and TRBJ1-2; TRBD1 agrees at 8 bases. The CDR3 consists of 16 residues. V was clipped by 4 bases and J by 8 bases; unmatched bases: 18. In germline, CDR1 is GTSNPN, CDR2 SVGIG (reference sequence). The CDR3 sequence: CAWTEGHRGAPEGYTF. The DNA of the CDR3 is TGTGCCTGGACCGAGGGCCACAGGGGGGCCCCTGAAGGCTACACCTTC.

CDR3 residues: CASSRGGSSYNEQFF. DNA for the CDR3: TGCGCCAGCAGCCGCGGGGGGAGCTCCTACAATGAGCAGTTCTTC. The chain links TRBV5-1 to TRBJ2-1; 8 bases are shared with TRBD2. The CDR3 consists of 15 residues. The J segment lost 0 bases and the V segment lost 4 bases, leaving 3 bases of the junction unmatched. CDR1 is SGHRS, CDR2 YFSETQ, per germline.

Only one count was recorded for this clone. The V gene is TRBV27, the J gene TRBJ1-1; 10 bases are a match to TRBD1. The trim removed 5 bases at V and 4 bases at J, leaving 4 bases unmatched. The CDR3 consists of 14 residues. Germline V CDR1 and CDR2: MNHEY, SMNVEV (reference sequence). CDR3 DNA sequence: TGTGCCAGCAGTGACCGACAGGGGGCCACTGAAGCTTTCTTT. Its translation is CASSDRQGATEAFF.

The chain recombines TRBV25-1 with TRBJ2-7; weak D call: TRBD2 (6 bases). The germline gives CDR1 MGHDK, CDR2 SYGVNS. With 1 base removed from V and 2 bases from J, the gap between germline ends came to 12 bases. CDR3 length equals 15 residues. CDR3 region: CASSEWAREAYEQYF. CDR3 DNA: TGTGCCAGCAGTGAATGGGCCAGGGAGGCCTACGAGCAGTACTTC.